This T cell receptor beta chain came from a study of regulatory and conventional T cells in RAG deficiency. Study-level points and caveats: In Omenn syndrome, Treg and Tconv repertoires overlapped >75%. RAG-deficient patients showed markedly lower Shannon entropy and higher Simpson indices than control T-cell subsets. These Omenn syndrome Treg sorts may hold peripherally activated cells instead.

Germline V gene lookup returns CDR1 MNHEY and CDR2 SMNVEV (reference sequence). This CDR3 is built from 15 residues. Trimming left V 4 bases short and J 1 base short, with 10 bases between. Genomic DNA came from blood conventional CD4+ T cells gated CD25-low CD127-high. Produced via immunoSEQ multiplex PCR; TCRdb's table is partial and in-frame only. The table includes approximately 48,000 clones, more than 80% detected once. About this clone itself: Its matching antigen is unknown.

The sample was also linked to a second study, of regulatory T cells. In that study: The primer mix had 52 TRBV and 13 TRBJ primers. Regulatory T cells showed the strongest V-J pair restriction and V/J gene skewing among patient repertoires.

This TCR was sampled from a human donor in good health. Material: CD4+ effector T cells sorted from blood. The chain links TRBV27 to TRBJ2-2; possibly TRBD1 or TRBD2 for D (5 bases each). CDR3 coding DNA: TGTGCCAGCAGTTGGTGGGGGAGGAACACCGGGGAGCTGTTTTTT. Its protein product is CASSWWGRNTGELFF.